Detailed here is one T cell receptor beta chain. This sample was taken from a study of T cell responses to AZD1222 COVID-19 vaccine. The germline V gene encodes CDR1 KGHSH and CDR2 LQKENI. CDR3 length: 15 amino acids. The V gene end was trimmed by 3 bases and the J gene end by 4 bases; junction bases not matched to a gene: 6. Here immunoSEQ multiplex PCR was the method, and the copy in TCRdb shows in-frame clones only, minus some. The sample holds approximately 90,000 clones, roughly 89% seen once. Here the sequenced sample was peripheral blood, taken on day 0 of AZD1222 vaccination. The sequence came from an adult in good health. The chain employs TRBV18 and TRBJ2-5; TRBD2 agrees at 9 bases. The DNA of the CDR3 is TGTGCCAGCTCACCTTTGCGGGGGGGCCGAGAGACCCAGTACTTC. Translating gives CASSPLRGGRETQYF.